The 12 T cell receptor beta chains presented below share a single source sample, sequenced in a study of blood T cell repertoires in COVID-19. The repertoire was sequenced with immunoSEQ multiplex PCR; TCRdb's copy has only in-frame clones and lacks some. The sample contains 500,000 to 600,000 clones, approximately 88% of which appear only once. Sequenced material: peripheral blood. These receptors were taken from a woman in her fifties or sixties with COVID-19, enrolled during active disease.

V usage is TRBV27 and J usage is TRBJ2-2, with 7 nucleotides matching TRBD2. CDR1 is MNHEY, CDR2 SMNVEV, per germline (reference sequence). This CDR3 comprises 13 residues. With 5 bases clipped from V and 6 bases from J, the junction kept 3 bases outside the gene matches. The CDR3 loop is CASSSGTAGELFF. The CDR3 DNA is TGTGCCAGCAGTAGCGGGACCGCCGGGGAGCTGTTTTTT.

The J gene is TRBJ1-2, the V gene TRBV7-2, with TRBD1 as a possible D gene (5 bases). The length of the CDR3 is 13 residues. Germline V gene sequence: CDR1 SGHTA, CDR2 FQGNSA. The V end lost 4 bases, the J end lost 8 bases, and 14 bases lay between the germline ends. The CDR3 region is CASSSPGLGGYTF. CDR3 DNA sequence: TGTGCCAGCAGCTCGCCGGGACTCGGGGGCTACACCTTC.

Here the CDR3 DNA reads TGTGCCAGCACCTCAGGAGGGGCGAACACCGGGGAGCTGTTTTTT. As protein: CASTSGGANTGELFF. This rearrangement joins TRBV6-5 to TRBJ2-2; a possible D gene is TRBD2 (6 bases). The germline V and J ends were trimmed by 7 bases and 0 bases, with 12 bases remaining between them. The CDR3 covers 15 residues. Germline CDR1 MNHEY, CDR2 SVGAGI.

The genes are TRBV30 and TRBJ1-2, with 10 bases fitting TRBD1. V lost 5 bases, J lost 4 bases, and 4 bases stayed unmatched. CDR3 length: 13 residues. Looked up from germline, CDR1 is GTSNPN and CDR2 is SVGIG (reference sequence). The CDR3 DNA reads as TGTGCCTGGCGGACAGGGGGACTCTATGGCTACACCTTC. Translated, it gives CAWRTGGLYGYTF.

The V and J genes are TRBV3-1 (or the pseudogene TRBV3-2) and TRBJ2-2; tentatively, D is TRBD2 (6 bases). Germline V CDR1 and CDR2: LGHDT, YNNKEL (reference sequence). CDR3 length equals 16 residues. V was clipped by 5 bases and J by 6 bases, with 19 bases between them. CDR3 bases: TGTGCCAGCAGCTTTCGACTAGTCAGACCACCCGGGGAGCTGTTTTTT. Protein product: CASSFRLVRPPGELFF.

CDR3 sequence: CASSGSTYEQYF. CDR3 sequence (DNA): TGTGCCAGCAGCGGGAGCACCTACGAGCAGTACTTC. The V and J genes are TRBV27 and TRBJ2-7; tentatively, D is TRBD2 (6 bases). Germline CDR1 is MNHEY and CDR2 is SMNVEV (reference sequence). CDR3 length: 12 residues. Trimming removed 6 bases from V and 2 bases from J, with 8 bases in between.

This chain joins TRBV18 and TRBJ1-2, with 9 bases aligning to TRBD1. The CDR3 runs 17 residues. With V trimmed by 2 bases and J by 5 bases, 12 bases remained unmatched. Germline CDR1 reads KGHSH; CDR2 reads LQKENI. The CDR3 is CASSPLGQGPQLYGYTF. CDR3 DNA: TGTGCCAGCTCACCATTGGGACAGGGTCCTCAATTATATGGCTACACCTTC.

The rearrangement links TRBV9 to TRBJ1-5; D is undetermined. V lost 0 bases to trimming and J lost 4 bases, with 11 bases between them. This CDR3 contains 15 residues. Per the germline V gene, CDR1 is SGDLS and CDR2 is YYNGEE. CDR3 in DNA: TGTGCCAGCAGCGTAGGGGCCAGTTTTAATCAGCCCCAGCATTTT. Its protein product is CASSVGASFNQPQHF.

The V gene is TRBV6-5, the J gene TRBJ1-2; D might be TRBD1 (6 bases). There are 15 residues in the CDR3. The V end was cut by 7 bases, the J end by 0 bases, with 15 bases between. The germline V gene has CDR1 MNHEY and CDR2 SVGAGI. The CDR3 loop reads CASNSRGGSNYGYTF. The CDR3, as DNA: TGTGCCAGCAATTCAAGGGGGGGATCTAACTATGGCTACACCTTC.

The chain combines TRBV11-2 with TRBJ1-5; no reliable D call. Germline lookup yields CDR1 SGHAT and CDR2 FQNNGV. The CDR3 extends over 13 amino acids. Trimming shortened V by 5 bases and J by 6 bases, and 11 bases separated the two germline ends. The CDR3 loop is CASSLSEGQPQHF. CDR3 coding DNA: TGTGCCAGCAGCCTCAGCGAGGGTCAGCCCCAGCATTTT.

This clone was seen a single time. Other DNA variants within this sample encode the same CDR3. The chain recombines TRBV30 with TRBJ1-1; TRBD1 matches at 7 bases. Unmatched junction bases numbered 2, after V lost 3 bases and J lost 1 base. CDR1 is GTSNPN, CDR2 SVGIG, per germline (reference sequence). The CDR3 is 13 amino acids. DNA for the CDR3: TGTGCCTGGAGGCAGGGGGGGAACACTGAAGCTTTCTTT. Protein: CAWRQGGNTEAFF.

This rearrangement joins TRBV28 to TRBJ1-2, with TRBD1 matching over 7 bases. V lost 7 bases to trimming and J lost 6 bases; unmatched junction nucleotides: 8. Germline V lookup: CDR1 MDHEN, CDR2 SYDVKM. The CDR3 loop spans 13 amino acids. CDR3 sequence (DNA): TGTGCCAGCAATACAGGGGTAAGGCATGGCTACACCTTC. This gives the protein CASNTGVRHGYTF.